This passage covers 12 T cell receptor beta chains from one sample sequenced in a study of CXCR3-negative and CXCR3-positive naive CD8 T cells. No cognate antigen is known for these TCRs. Study-wide results and limits: CXCR3-positive naive cells had more hydrophobic TRB CDR3s than CXCR3-negative naive cells.

In preparing the TRB cDNA libraries, 5' RACE with UMI labels was used. Reanalyzing the 5' RACE reads, TCRdb keeps one entry per CDR3 protein, without DNA. In total, the table holds over 100,000 distinct CDR3 sequences. The sequencing sample was made of naive CXCR3+ CD8+ T cells from blood. Subset meaning: CD45RO-CCR7+CD27+CD95- naive CD8+ T cells expressing CXCR3 (TNR3+). The source of these receptors is a human donor in good health. Some clones in this sample may be carry-over from other donors' samples.

The chain employs TRBV7-6 and TRBJ2-5. Germline V gives CDR1 SGHVS, CDR2 FNYEAQ. The CDR3 runs 13 residues. The CDR3 sequence is CASSFRYQETQYF.

The chain has TRBV4-3 and TRBJ2-1; the TCRdb call, TRBD2, lacks DNA for checking. Germline CDR1 reads LGHNA; CDR2 reads YSLEER. This CDR3 has 18 residues. The CDR3 here is CASSQGSLSGGVDNEQFF.

This sequence joins TRBV7-2 and TRBJ2-5; the D call from TCRdb, TRBD1, cannot be confirmed without DNA. The CDR3 totals 14 residues. The germline gives CDR1 SGHTA, CDR2 FQGNSA. CDR3 amino acids: CASRPGPRQETQYF.

The chain is built from TRBV18 and TRBJ2-5; TCRdb's D gene call, TRBD2, goes unchecked for lack of DNA. CDR3 length equals 18 residues. Germline lookup yields CDR1 KGHSH and CDR2 LQKENI. CDR3 loop: CASSPPGLAGAYQETQYF.

The chain is built from TRBV6-5 and TRBJ2-1. Germline V gene lookup returns CDR1 MNHEY and CDR2 SVGAGI. CDR3 length: 13 amino acids. CDR3 sequence reads: CASTNAVYNEQFF.

The rearrangement uses TRBV27 and TRBJ2-1; TCRdb selects TRBD1, and the lack of DNA leaves this call unchecked. The germline V gene encodes CDR1 MNHEY and CDR2 SMNVEV (reference sequence). The CDR3 is made up of 14 amino acids. The CDR3: CASSLGTDYNEQFF.

V and J are TRBV19 and TRBJ2-1; the D gene TCRdb calls, TRBD1, cannot be checked with no DNA. Germline values: CDR1 LNHDA, CDR2 SQIVND (reference sequence). The CDR3 loop spans 15 amino acids. The CDR3: CASSMTGKTNNEQFF.

The chain combines TRBV12-3 or TRBV12-4 with TRBJ2-5; no DNA is available, so the TRBD1 call from TCRdb remains unchecked. The length of the CDR3 is 12 residues. CDR3 sequence reads: CASSPPSETQYF.

The chain employs TRBV5-1 and TRBJ2-2; the D gene TCRdb calls, TRBD1, cannot be checked with no DNA. The germline CDR1 and CDR2 sequences are SGHRS and YFSETQ. This CDR3 is built from 17 residues. The CDR3: CASSLVGVWANTGELFF.

The chain carries TRBV7-7 and TRBJ2-7; TCRdb proposes TRBD1, but this gene call is untestable without DNA. Germline V gives CDR1 SSHAT, CDR2 FNYEAQ (reference sequence). This CDR3 comprises 13 residues. The CDR3 sequence: CASSSGPHYEQYF. The variable domain in full, with the rest retrieved from reference TRBV7-7 and TRBJ2-7, is GAGVSQSPRYKVTKRGQDVTLRCDPISSHATLYWYQQALGQGPEFLTYFNYEAQPDKSGLPSDRFSAERPEGSISTLTIQRTEQRDSAMYRCASSSGPHYEQYFGPGTRLTVT.

The rearrangement joins TRBV15 to TRBJ1-2; no DNA is available, so the TRBD1 call from TCRdb remains unchecked. The CDR3 consists of 16 residues. Germline loops: CDR1 LNHNV, CDR2 YYDKDF (reference sequence). CDR3 residues: CATSRERAGLSYGYTF.

The chain's CDR3 is CASSELGGAYYEQYF. The chain has TRBV14 and TRBJ2-7; the D gene TCRdb calls, TRBD1, cannot be checked with no DNA. The CDR3 sequence is 15 residues long. Germline CDR1 reads SGHDN; CDR2 reads FVKESK.